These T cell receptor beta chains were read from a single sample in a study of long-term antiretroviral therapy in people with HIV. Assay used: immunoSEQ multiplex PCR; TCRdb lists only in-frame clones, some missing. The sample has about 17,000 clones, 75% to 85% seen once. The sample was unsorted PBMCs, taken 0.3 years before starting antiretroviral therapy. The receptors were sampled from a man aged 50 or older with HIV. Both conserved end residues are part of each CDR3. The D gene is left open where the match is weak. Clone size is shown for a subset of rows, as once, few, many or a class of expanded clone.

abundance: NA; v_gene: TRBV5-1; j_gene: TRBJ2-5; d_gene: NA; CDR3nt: TGCGCCAGCAGCTTGGAGGGCGAGACCCAGTACTTC; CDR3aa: CASSLEGETQYF
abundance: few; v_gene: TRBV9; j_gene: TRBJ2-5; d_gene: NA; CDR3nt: TGTGCCAGCAGCGTAGGGGTGGGCCGAGGGGAGACCCAGTACTTC; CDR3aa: CASSVGVGRGETQYF
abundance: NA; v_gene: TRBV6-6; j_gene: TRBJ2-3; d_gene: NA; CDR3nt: TGTGCCAGCAGTTCCACGGGGGTTAGCACAGATACGCAGTATTTT; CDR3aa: CASSSTGVSTDTQYF
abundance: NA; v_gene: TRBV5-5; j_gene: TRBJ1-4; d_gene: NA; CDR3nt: TGTGCCAGCAGCTCGAACCGGGTGACCCGAACTAATGAAAAACTGTTTTTT; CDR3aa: CASSSNRVTRTNEKLFF
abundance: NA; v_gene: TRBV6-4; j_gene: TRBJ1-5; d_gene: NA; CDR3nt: TGTGCCAGCAGTGCGGCAGATAATCAGCCCCAGCATTTT; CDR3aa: CASSAADNQPQHF
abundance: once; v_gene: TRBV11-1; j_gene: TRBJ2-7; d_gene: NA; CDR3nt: TGTGCCAGCAGTTCAACGGGACTCCCCGGTCGCGAGCAGTACTTC; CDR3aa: CASSSTGLPGREQYF
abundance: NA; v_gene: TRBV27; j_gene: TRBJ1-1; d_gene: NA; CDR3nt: TGTGCCAGCAGTTTAGCAGGGGAGAACACTGAAGCTTTCTTT; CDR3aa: CASSLAGENTEAFF
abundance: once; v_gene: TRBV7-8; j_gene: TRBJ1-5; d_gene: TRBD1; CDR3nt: TGTGCCAGCAGCTCCTTGGGACAGAATAATCAGCCCCAGCATTTT; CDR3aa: CASSSLGQNNQPQHF
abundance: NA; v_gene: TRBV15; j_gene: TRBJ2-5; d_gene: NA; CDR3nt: TGTGCCACCAGCGGGGACGGCCTACAAGAGACCCAGTACTTC; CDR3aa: CATSGDGLQETQYF
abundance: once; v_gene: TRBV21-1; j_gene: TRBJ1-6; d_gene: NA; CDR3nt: TGTGCCAGCAGCAAACAAGTGGGCTCCTATAATTCACCCCTCCACTTT; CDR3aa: CASSKQVGSYNSPLHF
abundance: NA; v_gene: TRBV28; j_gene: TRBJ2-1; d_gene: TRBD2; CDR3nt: TGTGCCAGCTTTACGAGCGGGAGAAGGTACAATGAGCAGTTCTTC; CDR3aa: CASFTSGRRYNEQFF
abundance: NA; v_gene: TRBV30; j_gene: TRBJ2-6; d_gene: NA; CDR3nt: TGTGCCTGGAGTGTACGGGGCGGGGTTAAATCCAACGTCCTGACTTTC; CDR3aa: CAWSVRGGVKSNVLTF
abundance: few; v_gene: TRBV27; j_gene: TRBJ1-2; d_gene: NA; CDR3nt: TGTGCCAGCAGTTTACCAGGTGGCTATGGCTACACCTTC; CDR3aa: CASSLPGGYGYTF
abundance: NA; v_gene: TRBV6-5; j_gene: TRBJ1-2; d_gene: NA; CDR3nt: TGTGCCAGCAGTTACTCCATGGGTCGCCGCTATGGCTACACCTTC; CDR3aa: CASSYSMGRRYGYTF
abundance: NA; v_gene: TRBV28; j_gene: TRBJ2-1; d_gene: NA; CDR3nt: TGTGCCAGCAGTTCACCCGGGGCAAGCTCCTACAATGAGCAGTTCTTC; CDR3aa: CASSSPGASSYNEQFF
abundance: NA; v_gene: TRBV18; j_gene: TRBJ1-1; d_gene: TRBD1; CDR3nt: TGTGCCAGCTCAAGACAGGGTGAAGCTTTCTTT; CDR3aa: CASSRQGEAFF
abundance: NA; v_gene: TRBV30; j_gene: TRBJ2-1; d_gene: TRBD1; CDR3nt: TGTGCCTGGAGTCGGGACAGGGGCCGTAGCTCCTACAATGAGCAGTTCTTC; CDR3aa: CAWSRDRGRSSYNEQFF
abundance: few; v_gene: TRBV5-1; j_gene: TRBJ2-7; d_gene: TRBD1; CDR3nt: TGCGCCAGCAGCTTTGGGACAGGGTTCAACGAGCAGTACTTC; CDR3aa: CASSFGTGFNEQYF
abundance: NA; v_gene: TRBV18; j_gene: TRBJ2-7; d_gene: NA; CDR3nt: TGTGCCAGCTCACCGGCCGGATCCTCCTACGAGCAGTACTTC; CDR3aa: CASSPAGSSYEQYF
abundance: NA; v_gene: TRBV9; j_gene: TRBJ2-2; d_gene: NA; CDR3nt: TGTGCCAGCAGCCCCCGTAGTCGGGGGGAGCTGTTTTTT; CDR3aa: CASSPRSRGELFF
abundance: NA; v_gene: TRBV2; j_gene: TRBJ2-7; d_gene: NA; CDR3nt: TGTGCCAGCATTAAACAGGGCCCGGAGCAGTACTTC; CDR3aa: CASIKQGPEQYF
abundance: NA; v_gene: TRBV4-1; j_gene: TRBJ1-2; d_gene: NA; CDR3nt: TGCGCCAGCAGCCAAACGTGGTTGACTAACTATGGCTACACCTTC; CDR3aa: CASSQTWLTNYGYTF
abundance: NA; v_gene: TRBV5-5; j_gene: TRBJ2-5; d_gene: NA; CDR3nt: TGTGCCAGCAGCTTGTTGGGACACCAAGAGACCCAGTACTTC; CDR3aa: CASSLLGHQETQYF
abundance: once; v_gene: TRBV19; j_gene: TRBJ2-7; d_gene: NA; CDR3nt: TGTGCCAGTAGTATAGGTGGCTACGAGCAGTACTTC; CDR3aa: CASSIGGYEQYF
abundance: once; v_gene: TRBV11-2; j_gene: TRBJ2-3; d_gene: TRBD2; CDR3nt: TGTGCCAGCAGCTTCTCGGGACTAGCGGGAGTCTCAGATACGCAGTATTTT; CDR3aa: CASSFSGLAGVSDTQYF
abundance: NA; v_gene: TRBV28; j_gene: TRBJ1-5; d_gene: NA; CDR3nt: TGTGCCAGCAGTCGCTGGGATCCAAATCAGCCCCAGCATTTT; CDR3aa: CASSRWDPNQPQHF
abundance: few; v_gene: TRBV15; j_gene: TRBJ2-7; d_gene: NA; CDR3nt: TGTGCCACCAGCAGAGGGTGGCCGACAGCCCACGGGCGGCCCTACGAGCAGTACTTC; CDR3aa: CATSRGWPTAHGRPYEQYF
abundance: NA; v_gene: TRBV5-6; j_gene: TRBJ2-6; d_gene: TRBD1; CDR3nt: TGTGCCAGCAGGTCCCGGGGACAGGGTAGGTCTGGGGCCAACGTCCTGACTTTC; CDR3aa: CASRSRGQGRSGANVLTF
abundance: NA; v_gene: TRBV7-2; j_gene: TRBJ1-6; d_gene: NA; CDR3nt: TGTGCCAGCAGCTTAGGGGGTGGGGCTATAAACACCCTCCACTTT; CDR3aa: CASSLGGGAINTLHF
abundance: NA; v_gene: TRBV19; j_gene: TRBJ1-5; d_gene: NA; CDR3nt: TGTGCCAGTACCCTATACCGGGAGGCTAGCAATCAGCCCCAGCATTTT; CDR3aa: CASTLYREASNQPQHF
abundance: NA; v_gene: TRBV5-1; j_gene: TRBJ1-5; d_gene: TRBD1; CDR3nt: TGCGCCAGCAGCTTGACCGGGACAGAGAATCAGCCCCAGCATTTT; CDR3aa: CASSLTGTENQPQHF
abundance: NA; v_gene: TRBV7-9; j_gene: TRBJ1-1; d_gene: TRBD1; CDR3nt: TGTGCCAGCAGCCCGGGACAGGCCAGAGGGGCTTTCTTT; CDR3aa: CASSPGQARGAFF
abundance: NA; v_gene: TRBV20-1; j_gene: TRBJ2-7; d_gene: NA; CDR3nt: TGCAGTGAAACCTGGGGAGTCGAGCAGTACTTC; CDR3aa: CSETWGVEQYF
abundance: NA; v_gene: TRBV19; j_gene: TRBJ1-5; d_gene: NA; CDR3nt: TGTGCCAGTAGTATTGGGACACTCAGCAATCAGCCCCAGCATTTT; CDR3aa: CASSIGTLSNQPQHF
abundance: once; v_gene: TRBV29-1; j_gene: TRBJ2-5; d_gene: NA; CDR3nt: TGCAGCGTTGGAGGCAACCAAGAGACCCAGTACTTC; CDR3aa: CSVGGNQETQYF
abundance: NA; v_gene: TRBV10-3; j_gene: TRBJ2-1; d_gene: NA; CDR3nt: TGTGCCATCAGTGAGGGGGAACAGAGTGCCTACAATGAGCAGTTCTTC; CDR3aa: CAISEGEQSAYNEQFF
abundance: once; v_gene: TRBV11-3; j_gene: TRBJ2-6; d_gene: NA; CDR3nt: TGTGCCAGCCGATCAACGGGGTCTGGGGCCAACGTCCTGACTTTC; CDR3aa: CASRSTGSGANVLTF
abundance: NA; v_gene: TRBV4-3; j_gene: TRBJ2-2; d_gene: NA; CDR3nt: TGCGCCAGCAGCCGACGGACTGCGAACACCGGGGAGCTGTTTTTT; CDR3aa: CASSRRTANTGELFF
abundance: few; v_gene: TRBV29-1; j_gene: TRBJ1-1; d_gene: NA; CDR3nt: TGCAGCGTTCGAGAGGAGACGAACACTGAAGCTTTCTTT; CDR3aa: CSVREETNTEAFF
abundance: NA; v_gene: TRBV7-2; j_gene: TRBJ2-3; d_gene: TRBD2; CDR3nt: TGTGCCAGCAGCTTAGTTGGTGCGGGGGGGCCCTCAGATACGCAGTATTTT; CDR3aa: CASSLVGAGGPSDTQYF
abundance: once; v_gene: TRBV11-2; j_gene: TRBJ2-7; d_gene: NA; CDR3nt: TGTGCCAGCAGCTTAGGGCTTAGGACCTATCCCACCTACGAGCAGTACTTC; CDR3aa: CASSLGLRTYPTYEQYF
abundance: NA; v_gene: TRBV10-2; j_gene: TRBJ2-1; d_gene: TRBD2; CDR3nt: TGCGCCAGCAGTGAGTCCGGACTAGCGGTCTACAATGAGCAGTTCTTC; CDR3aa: CASSESGLAVYNEQFF
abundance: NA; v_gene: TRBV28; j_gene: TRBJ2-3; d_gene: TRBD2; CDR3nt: TGTGCCAGCAGTTTACTAGCGGGTCTTAGCACAGATACGCAGTATTTT; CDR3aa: CASSLLAGLSTDTQYF
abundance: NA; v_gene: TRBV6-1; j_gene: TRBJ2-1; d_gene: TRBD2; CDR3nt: TGTGCCAGCAGTGAAAGGGCGGGAGGCTCCAATGAGCAGTTCTTC; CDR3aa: CASSERAGGSNEQFF
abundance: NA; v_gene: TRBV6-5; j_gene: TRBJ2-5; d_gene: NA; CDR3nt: TGTGCCAGCAGTTACTTCGGGACCGGGGAGACCCAGTACTTC; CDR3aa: CASSYFGTGETQYF
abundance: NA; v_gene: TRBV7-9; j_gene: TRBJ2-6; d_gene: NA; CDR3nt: TGTGCCAGCAGCTTGTTGAGAACCGGCTCTGGGGCCAACGTCCTGACTTTC; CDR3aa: CASSLLRTGSGANVLTF
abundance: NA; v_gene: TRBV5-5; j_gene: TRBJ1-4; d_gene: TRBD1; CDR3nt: TGTGCCAGCAGCTCGAACAGGGGACCCGGCGAAAAACTGTTTTTT; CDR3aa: CASSSNRGPGEKLFF
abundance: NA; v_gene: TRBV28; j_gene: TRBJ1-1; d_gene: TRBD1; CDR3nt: TGTGCCAGCAGTTCGCCGACAGGGACTGAAGCTTTCTTT; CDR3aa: CASSSPTGTEAFF
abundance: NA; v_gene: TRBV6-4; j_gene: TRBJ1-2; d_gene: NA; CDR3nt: TGTGCCAGCAGTGACGAGGGGTTCTATGGCTACACCTTC; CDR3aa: CASSDEGFYGYTF
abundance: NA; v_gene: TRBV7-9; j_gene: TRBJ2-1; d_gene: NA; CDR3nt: TGTGCCAGCAGCCCCCGGCAGCGCTACAATGAGCAGTTCTTC; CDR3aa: CASSPRQRYNEQFF
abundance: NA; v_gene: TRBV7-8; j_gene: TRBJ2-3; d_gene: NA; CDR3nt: TGTGCCAGCAGCTTAGACTCGTTTGGCACAGATACGCAGTATTTT; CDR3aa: CASSLDSFGTDTQYF
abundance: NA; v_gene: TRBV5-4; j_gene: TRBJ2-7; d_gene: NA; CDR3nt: TGTGCCAGCAGCTTTTCCGACAGTCCGACCTACGAGCAGTACTTC; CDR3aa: CASSFSDSPTYEQYF
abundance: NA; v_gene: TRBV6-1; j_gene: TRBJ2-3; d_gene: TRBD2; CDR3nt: TGTGCCAGCAGCCGGACTAGCGCCACAGATACGCAGTATTTT; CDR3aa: CASSRTSATDTQYF
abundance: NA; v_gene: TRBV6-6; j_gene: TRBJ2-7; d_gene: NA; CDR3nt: TGTGCCAGCAGAAAGCTCTCCTCGCACGAGCAGTACTTC; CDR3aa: CASRKLSSHEQYF
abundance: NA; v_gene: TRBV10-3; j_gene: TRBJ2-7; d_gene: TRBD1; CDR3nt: TGTGCCACGACGGGACAGGGGGCCTCATTTGGCTACGAGCAGTACTTC; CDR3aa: CATTGQGASFGYEQYF